The 28 T cell receptor beta chains given below trace back to one sample, sequenced in a study of blood T cell repertoires in COVID-19. Libraries were prepared by immunoSEQ multiplex PCR; TCRdb keeps only in-frame clonotypes and omits some of them. The table has 220,000 or so clones, approximately 85% seen once. Sequencing input: peripheral blood. The receptors were sampled from a woman aged 80 or older with COVID-19, enrolled during active disease.

This clone was seen a single time. The V call is TRBV9, the J call TRBJ1-2; weak D call: TRBD1 (6 bases). The CDR3 covers 15 residues. Germline V gene sequence: CDR1 SGDLS, CDR2 YYNGEE. The V and J ends lost 3 bases and 4 bases respectively, with 16 bases between them. The CDR3 reads CASSESAGVSYGYTF. The DNA of the CDR3 is TGTGCCAGCAGCGAGAGCGCAGGGGTTAGCTATGGCTACACCTTC. The full variable domain, completed using reference TRBV9 and TRBJ1-2, is DSGVTQTPKHLITATGQRVTLRCSPRSGDLSVYWYQQSLDQGLQFLIQYYNGEERAKGNILERFSAQQFPDLHSELNLSSLELGDSALYFCASSESAGVSYGYTFGSGTRLTVV.

CDR3 protein: CASSSGTSNEQFF. The CDR3 nucleotides are TGTGCCAGCAGCTCCGGGACTAGCAATGAGCAGTTCTTC. The chain couples TRBV7-2 to TRBJ2-1; TRBD2 aligns across 8 bases. The CDR3 sequence is 13 residues long. The germline V gene encodes CDR1 SGHTA and CDR2 FQGNSA. The J segment lost 6 bases and the V segment lost 4 bases, leaving 2 bases of the junction unmatched.

The rearrangement links TRBV19 to TRBJ1-2; D is possibly TRBD1 (6 bases). V shed 5 bases and J shed 7 bases, with 17 bases lying between them. Germline CDR1 is LNHDA and CDR2 is SQIVND (reference sequence). The CDR3 extends over 14 amino acids. The CDR3 loop is CASSPATGTSGYTF. The DNA of the CDR3 is TGTGCCAGTAGTCCGGCTACAGGGACAAGTGGCTACACCTTC.

The V gene is TRBV19, the J gene TRBJ2-7, with 10 bases that match TRBD1. V shed 5 bases, J shed 6 bases, and the junction held 4 bases outside the gene matches. The CDR3 is 13 residues long. CDR1 and CDR2 (germline): LNHDA, SQIVND (reference sequence). CDR3 nucleotide sequence: TGTGCCAGTAGTTCAGACAGGGGGCGCGAGCAGTACTTC. This gives the protein CASSSDRGREQYF. The full variable domain, with the rest looked up from reference TRBV19 and TRBJ2-7, is DGGITQSPKYLFRKEGQNVTLSCEQNLNHDAMYWYRQDPGQGLRLIYYSQIVNDFQKGDIAEGYSVSREKKESFPLTVTSAQKNPTAFYLCASSSDRGREQYFGPGTRLTVT.

The gene calls are TRBV6-2 or TRBV6-3 and TRBJ1-1; 7 nucleotides agree with TRBD1. V gave up 0 bases and J gave up 6 bases; unmatched junction bases: 7. The CDR3 spans 15 residues. Germline V gene sequence: CDR1 MNHEY, CDR2 SVGEGT. CDR3 protein: CASSYSGGRGAEAFF. The CDR3 nucleotides are TGTGCCAGCAGTTACTCGGGGGGCAGGGGGGCTGAAGCTTTCTTT.

The chain couples TRBV4-1 to TRBJ1-1, with 8 positions matching TRBD1. With V trimmed by 2 bases and J by 6 bases, 5 bases remained unmatched. The CDR3 covers 14 residues. Germline V gene data show CDR1 as MGHRA and CDR2 as YSYEKL. The CDR3 DNA follows: TGCGCCAGCAGCCAATCAACAGGGGGAGCTGAAGCTTTCTTT. Encoded protein: CASSQSTGGAEAFF.

This chain connects TRBV2 to TRBJ2-3, with TRBD2 matching over 7 bases. The CDR3 has 13 amino acids. Germline lookup yields CDR1 SNHLY and CDR2 FYNNEI. With V trimmed by 7 bases and J by 5 bases, 6 bases remained unmatched. The CDR3 spells CASKAGWGDTQYF. The CDR3 DNA sequence: TGTGCCAGCAAAGCGGGATGGGGAGATACGCAGTATTTT.

The genes are TRBV12-3 or TRBV12-4 and TRBJ2-1, with D maybe TRBD2 (5 bases). The CDR3 spans 11 residues. V lost 6 bases, J lost 15 bases, and 15 bases lay in between. Written as DNA, the CDR3 is TGTGCCAGCAGCCCAGGACTCGCTCCGTTCTTC. This gives the protein CASSPGLAPFF.

This clone was picked up a small number of times. This chain links TRBV15 with TRBJ1-2; D might be TRBD1 (6 bases). This CDR3 has 15 residues. Germline V gene sequence: CDR1 LNHNV, CDR2 YYDKDF (reference sequence). V lost 5 bases and J lost 8, with 21 bases in between. The CDR3 bases are TGTGCCACCAGCCAGAGTGGCGGGGGGCTGCGAGGCTACACCTTC. Its protein product is CATSQSGGGLRGYTF.

This chain connects TRBV3-1 (or the pseudogene TRBV3-2) to TRBJ2-1, with 9 bases fitting TRBD2. The CDR3 spans 14 residues. Per the germline V gene, CDR1 is LGHDT and CDR2 is YNNKEL (reference sequence). The trim removed 4 bases at V and 9 bases at J, leaving 7 bases unmatched. The CDR3 sequence is CASSPGLAAFEQFF. The CDR3 nucleotides are TGTGCCAGCAGCCCGGGACTAGCTGCGTTTGAGCAGTTCTTC.

The rearrangement uses TRBV10-3 and TRBJ1-1, with D maybe TRBD1 (5 bases). The germline V and J ends were trimmed by 2 bases and 1 base, with 17 bases remaining between them. Germline V gene data show CDR1 as ENHRY and CDR2 as SYGVKD. CDR3 length equals 17 residues. The CDR3 region has the DNA TGTGCCATCAGTGAGATGGGCCACAGGACGGGGAACACTGAAGCTTTCTTT. It specifies CAISEMGHRTGNTEAFF.

This sequence joins TRBV7-6 and TRBJ2-5, with TRBD1 as a possible D gene (6 bases). Germline CDR1 is SGHVS and CDR2 is FNYEAQ. V lost 4 bases to trimming and J lost 0 bases, with 18 bases between them. The CDR3 loop spans 17 amino acids. The DNA of the CDR3 is TGTGCCAGCAGCTCCGTAGTATTCCAGGGGAACCAAGAGACCCAGTACTTC. This sequence encodes CASSSVVFQGNQETQYF.

The chain has TRBV6-5 and TRBJ1-1, with a weak D call TRBD1 (5 bases). V was clipped by 6 bases and J by 0 bases, with 11 bases between them. Germline V gives CDR1 MNHEY, CDR2 SVGAGI. The CDR3 runs 14 residues. DNA of the CDR3: TGTGCCAGCAGGGTGACGGACATGAACACTGAAGCTTTCTTT. It codes for CASRVTDMNTEAFF.

J is TRBJ1-1 and V is TRBV6-5; D is undetermined. In germline, CDR1 is MNHEY, CDR2 SVGAGI. The CDR3 runs to 16 residues. Trimming took off 2 bases at V and 0 bases at J, with 13 bases between the two ends. The CDR3 is CASSYRRVTVNTEAFF. The CDR3 DNA is TGTGCCAGCAGTTACCGCCGGGTGACTGTGAACACTGAAGCTTTCTTT.

This clone was seen only a few times. The chain joins TRBV11-2 to TRBJ2-7, with a possible D match to TRBD1 (6 bases). This CDR3 region has 16 residues. V lost 0 bases and J 6 bases, leaving 18 bases between the germline ends. CDR1 and CDR2 from the germline V gene are SGHAT and FQNNGV. This chain's CDR3 is CASSLDPAGAEREQYF. The CDR3, as DNA: TGTGCCAGCAGCTTAGATCCCGCAGGGGCTGAACGCGAGCAGTACTTC.

The rearrangement joins TRBV5-4 to TRBJ1-2; perhaps TRBD1 as D (6 bases). The CDR3 contains 14 residues. Germline assignment: CDR1 SGHNT and CDR2 YYREEE (reference sequence). Deletions cut 0 bases from V and 8 bases from J, with 14 bases between. This CDR3 is CASSLGDRLRGYTF. The CDR3 DNA is TGTGCCAGCAGCTTGGGCGACAGGCTCCGGGGCTACACCTTC.

The chain couples TRBV7-9 to TRBJ1-1; tentative D call: TRBD1 (6 bases). Germline V lookup: CDR1 SEHNR, CDR2 FQNEAQ (reference sequence). V was pared by 6 bases and J by 10 bases, with 15 bases between. This CDR3 contains 12 residues. The DNA of the CDR3 is TGTGCCAGCAGGGTTAGGGACATGGGAGCTTTCTTT. This translates into CASRVRDMGAFF.

The chain uses TRBV4-1 and TRBJ2-2, with TRBD2 matching 10 bases. Trimming cost V 1 base and J 4 bases; bases outside gene matches: 6. Germline CDR1 MGHRA, CDR2 YSYEKL. The CDR3 contains 17 residues. For the CDR3, the DNA is TGCGCCAGCAGCCAAGGAGCGGGGGGGCCTAGCACCGGGGAGCTGTTTTTT. Encoded protein: CASSQGAGGPSTGELFF.

J is TRBJ2-1 and V is TRBV3-1 (or the pseudogene TRBV3-2); D is possibly TRBD2 (6 bases). The CDR3 loop spans 16 amino acids. Per germline, CDR1 LGHDT and CDR2 YNNKEL (reference sequence). V gave up 2 bases and J gave up 2 bases, with 13 bases separating them. The CDR3 spells CASSQWRELTYNEQFF. For the CDR3, the DNA is TGTGCCAGCAGCCAATGGAGGGAGTTAACCTACAATGAGCAGTTCTTC.

The chain uses TRBV7-9 and TRBJ2-7, with 14 bases that match TRBD2. The trim removed 4 bases at V and 6 bases at J, leaving 5 bases unmatched. Germline loops: CDR1 SEHNR, CDR2 FQNEAQ (reference sequence). This CDR3 has 15 residues. The CDR3 nucleotides read TGTGCCAGCAGCTCAGGGACTAGCGGGAGAGGCGAGCAGTACTTC. Its translation is CASSSGTSGRGEQYF.

The V call is TRBV6-1, the J call TRBJ2-1; D is ambiguous. The CDR3 has 13 residues. The V end lost 3 bases, the J end lost 10 bases, and 13 bases lay between the germline ends. Per the germline V gene, CDR1 is MNHNS and CDR2 is SASEGT. Here the CDR3 reads CASSEPAAPEQFF. Written as DNA, the CDR3 is TGTGCCAGCAGTGAGCCTGCGGCCCCCGAGCAGTTCTTC.

The chain uses TRBV11-2 and TRBJ2-1; 9 nucleotides align to TRBD2. CDR3 length: 15 amino acids. Germline CDR1 SGHAT, CDR2 FQNNGV. The V segment lost 3 bases and the J segment 6 bases; nucleotides outside the gene matches: 6. The CDR3 bases are TGTGCCAGCAGCTTGGGCGGGGGGGGCCCCAATGAGCAGTTCTTC. Translating gives CASSLGGGGPNEQFF.

Here the CDR3 reads CASSSTGTTLDEQYF. The CDR3 DNA reads TGTGCCAGCAGCTCCACCGGGACTACCCTTGATGAGCAGTACTTC. The chain combines TRBV7-2 with TRBJ2-7; 7 bases fit TRBD2. The CDR3 loop spans 15 amino acids. Germline CDR1 reads SGHTA; CDR2 reads FQGNSA. Losses at the gene ends were 4 bases for V and 7 bases for J; bases not matched to a gene: 13. The variable domain in full, with the rest retrieved from reference TRBV7-2 and TRBJ2-7, is GAGVSQSPSNKVTEKGKDVELRCDPISGHTALYWYRQSLGQGLEFLIYFQGNSAPDKSGLPSDRFSAERTGGSVSTLTIQRTQQEDSAVYLCASSSTGTTLDEQYFGPGTRLTVT.

This clone was counted a few times. The chain has TRBV5-5 and TRBJ2-1; 8 bases line up with TRBD1. Germline CDR1 SGHKS, CDR2 YYEKEE (reference sequence). The CDR3 totals 14 residues. V was pared by 4 bases and J by 6 bases, with 6 bases of the junction left unmatched. The CDR3 region has the DNA TGTGCCAGCAGCCGGACAGGGACCACCAATGAGCAGTTCTTC. This encodes CASSRTGTTNEQFF.

This chain uses TRBV3-1 (or the pseudogene TRBV3-2) with TRBJ2-4; 9 positions agree with TRBD2. This CDR3 is 18 amino acids long. The germline V gene has CDR1 LGHDT and CDR2 YNNKEL (reference sequence). V was clipped by 4 bases and J by 0 bases; unmatched bases: 10. The CDR3 DNA follows: TGTGCCAGCAGCCTCTCCGGGACTAGCTATAAAGCCAAAAACATTCAGTACTTC. Its translation: CASSLSGTSYKAKNIQYF.

This rearrangement joins TRBV18 to TRBJ1-2; D is undetermined. Deletions cut 6 bases from V and 7 bases from J, with 9 bases between. The CDR3 runs 11 residues. The germline CDR1 and CDR2 sequences are KGHSH and LQKENI. The DNA of the CDR3 is TGTGCCAGCTCCTCAGGATTTGGCTACACCTTC. Amino acids: CASSSGFGYTF.

The chain carries TRBV5-6 and TRBJ1-2, with 9 bases fitting TRBD1. Germline CDR1 and CDR2: SGHDT and YYEEEE. This CDR3 is built from 14 residues. Trimming cost V 3 bases and J 4 bases; bases outside gene matches: 4. CDR3 in amino acids: CASSWDRASYGYTF. CDR3 in DNA: TGTGCCAGCAGCTGGGACAGGGCCTCCTATGGCTACACCTTC. Based on the CDR3 plus reference TRBV5-6 and TRBJ1-2, the full variable domain is DAGVTQSPTHLIKTRGQQVTLRCSPKSGHDTVSWYQQALGQGPQFIFQYYEEEERQRGNFPDRFSGHQFPNYSSELNVNALLLGDSALYLCASSWDRASYGYTFGSGTRLTVV.

The chain couples TRBV7-3 to TRBJ1-6; D is perhaps TRBD1 (6 bases). Germline V gives CDR1 SGHTA, CDR2 FQGTGA. The V end lost 4 bases, the J end lost 10 bases, and 14 bases lay between the germline ends. The CDR3 consists of 14 residues. The CDR3 DNA is TGTGCCAGCAGCTCTAATACAGGGATATCACCCCTCCACTTT. This translates into CASSSNTGISPLHF.